This T cell receptor beta chain was sequenced in a study of T cell changes during pregnancy in multiple sclerosis. Here immunoSEQ multiplex PCR was the method, and the copy in TCRdb shows in-frame clones only, minus some. The data hold 35,000 to 55,000 clones, with roughly 92% observed a single time. The sequenced sample was peripheral blood. The TCR was taken from a female donor with multiple sclerosis, enrolled in a pregnancy study.

The CDR3 sequence is CSVEEWDTEAFF. The CDR3 nucleotides are TGCAGCGTTGAGGAATGGGACACTGAAGCTTTCTTT. The V call is TRBV29-1, the J call TRBJ1-1; no reliable D call. The ends were cut back, 3 bases at V and 3 bases at J, with 8 bases in the middle. CDR1 and CDR2 from the germline V gene are SQVTM and ANQGSEA. The CDR3 is 12 amino acids.